This entry is about one T cell receptor (beta chain). Its specificity is not known. The sequenced template was cDNA made from the entire isolated RNA. The repertoire was sequenced with immunoSEQ multiplex PCR; TCRdb's copy has only in-frame clones and lacks some. The data show over 300,000 clones, with approximately 10% seen just once and 0.9% to 1.1% held by the top ten. This entry is derived from a study of beta chain features in type 1 diabetes. Study summary: Cell yields, gender and age were comparable in patients and healthy donors. Study conclusions and caveats: Patients with Type 1 diabetes showed moderately but significantly shorter TCRB CDR3s in all four CD4+ subsets.

CD4+ naive, central memory, regulatory and stem cell-like memory cells were sorted via CD45RO/CCR7/CD25/CD127/CD95/CD27. J was trimmed by 0 bases and V by 3 bases; bases with no gene match: 9. CDR1 ENHRY and CDR2 SYGVKD come from the germline V gene. The CDR3 has 18 residues. Input material: central memory CD4+ T cells from blood. This chain links TRBV10-3 with TRBJ2-7; 12 positions match TRBD2. This TCR was sampled from a man aged 30 to 39 with type 1 diabetes. The CDR3, as DNA: TGTGCCATCAGTGACGGACTAGCGGGGCAAAAGAGCTCCTACGAGCAGTACTTC. Its protein is CAISDGLAGQKSSYEQYF.